These T cell receptor beta chains were read from a single sample in a study of cytomegalovirus exposure and HLA in healthy donors. TCRdb's copy holds only in-frame clones and misses some; the assay was immunoSEQ multiplex PCR. The repertoire holds a few hundred thousand clones, with around 80% as singletons. The source material was PBMCs. The source of these receptors is a woman in her twenties or thirties in good health and CMV-seropositive. The CDR3 runs from the conserved cysteine through the conserved F or W. The D gene is left open where the match is weak. Not all rows give a size; the values are once, few, many and, for expanded clones, a class.

j_call d_call v_call clone_size cdr3_nt cdr3_aa
TRBJ1-5 . TRBV19 . TGTGCCAGTAGCCCTCCCGGGCGGAGGTTCAATCAGCCCCAGCATTTT CASSPPGRRFNQPQHF
TRBJ1-2 . TRBV6-1 few TGTGCCAGCAGTGAAGCAAGGTACCATAATGGCTACACCTTC CASSEARYHNGYTF
TRBJ2-1 . TRBV6-4 . TGTGCCAGCAGTGAACAGGGAGGGTTTGGTGAGCAGTTCTTC CASSEQGGFGEQFF
TRBJ1-1 . TRBV28 . TGTGCCAGCAACATTGACAGCGGAAACACTGAAGCTTTCTTT CASNIDSGNTEAFF
TRBJ1-2 . TRBV29-1 . TGCAGCGTCCCCTCCCTCCGGGACCACACCTTC CSVPSLRDHTF
TRBJ2-5 . TRBV30 . TGTGCCTGGGGACAGTACCAAGAGACCCAGTACTTC CAWGQYQETQYF
TRBJ2-7 TRBD2 TRBV6-1 . TGTGCCAGCAGTGAAGAACCAGCGGGACTACCCTACGAGCAGTACTTC CASSEEPAGLPYEQYF
TRBJ1-2 . TRBV5-1 . TGCGCCAGCAGCTTGGCCCTATTTGAGGGACAAGGAGGGTCTGGCTACACCTTC CASSLALFEGQGGSGYTF
TRBJ1-2 . TRBV7-9 . TGTGCCAGCAGCTTAAGTAGTGGTGGGGGTAGCTACACCTTC CASSLSSGGGSYTF
TRBJ2-7 . TRBV28 once TGTGCCAGCAGTCAACTACTAGGGAGGCACGAGCAGTACTTC CASSQLLGRHEQYF
TRBJ2-7 . TRBV5-1 few TGCGCCAGCGGAAGGGGACACACGCTTGGGGGCGAGCAGTACTTC CASGRGHTLGGEQYF
TRBJ1-5 . TRBV30 . TGTGCCTGGAGTGCCGGGAGTAATAGCAATCAGCCCCAGCATTTT CAWSAGSNSNQPQHF
TRBJ2-1 . TRBV5-1 . TGCGCCAGCAGCTTGGCCGGGGATTACAATGAGCAGTTCTTC CASSLAGDYNEQFF
TRBJ1-2 TRBD1 TRBV30 . TGTGCCGGAAGTTTAGGGGACAGGGGGCGCCGAGAGTATGGCTACACCTTC CAGSLGDRGRREYGYTF
TRBJ2-5 . TRBV27 once TGTGCCAGCAGGATGGGGGACAATAGGGAGACCCAGTACTTC CASRMGDNRETQYF
TRBJ2-5 TRBD1 TRBV5-1 few TGCGCCAGCAGCCGGGACAGGCCTCAAGAGACCCAGTACTTC CASSRDRPQETQYF